This TCR beta chain was recovered during a study of OX40 agonist ivuxolimab in advanced cancers. On the study more broadly: Patients received ivuxolimab, an agonistic anti-OX40 (CD134) antibody. The dose-escalation cohort was about 87% male, with a mean age of 60 years, ranging about 20 to 85. General observations from the study: Compared with CD4+, CD8+ T cells on average had more expanded clones. The work left the antigen specificity of expanded peripheral T cells undetermined.

Trimming removed 6 bases at V and 7 bases at J, with 18 bases between. The CDR3 totals 14 residues. Germline V gene sequence: CDR1 MNHEY, CDR2 SMNVEV (reference sequence). The method was immunoSEQ multiplex PCR; TCRdb's version includes in-frame clones alone and lacks a portion of them. The sample carries some 74,000 clones, less than 95% recorded once. Concerning this clone: The antigen is undetermined.

This TCR was sampled from an adult with an advanced solid tumor such as melanoma, head and neck, liver or kidney cancer. This sample comprised CD4+ or CD8+ T cells sorted from blood, obtained in a trial of the OX40 agonist ivuxolimab. This chain connects TRBV27 to TRBJ1-1, with a possible D match to TRBD1 (5 bases). The CDR3 loop is CASSPRATRFEAFF. In DNA form, the CDR3 reads TGTGCCAGCAGCCCCAGGGCCACGCGTTTTGAAGCTTTCTTT.